This T cell receptor beta chain is drawn from a study of cytomegalovirus exposure and HLA in healthy donors. General observations from the study: Generally TCR sequences proved uncommon, though certain public TCRs appeared in numerous donors. Sequencing probably produced one cluster of sequence variants that were highly shared. Association of some 18,000 TCR beta sequences with HLA alleles was found at 0.05 false discovery rate in a later analysis.

With V trimmed by 1 base and J by 11 bases, 7 bases remained unmatched. The CDR3 is made up of 13 amino acids. In germline, CDR1 is MNHNS, CDR2 SASEGT. This clone was observed once. Its specificity is unknown. 13 Jbeta primers and 60 Vbeta primers were used for the PCR. Profiled with immunoSEQ multiplex PCR; TCRdb holds only in-frame clones, not every one. The sample comprises 140,000 to 150,000 clones, roughly four fifths of which are singletons, and roughly 7.3% rests with the top ten. Sequenced sample: PBMCs. The sequence derives from a young man in good health and CMV-seronegative. The chain employs TRBV6-1 and TRBJ2-5; 7 nucleotides match TRBD1. The CDR3 protein is CASSEGQGWEQYF. CDR3 DNA: TGTGCCAGCAGTGAAGGACAGGGATGGGAGCAGTACTTC.